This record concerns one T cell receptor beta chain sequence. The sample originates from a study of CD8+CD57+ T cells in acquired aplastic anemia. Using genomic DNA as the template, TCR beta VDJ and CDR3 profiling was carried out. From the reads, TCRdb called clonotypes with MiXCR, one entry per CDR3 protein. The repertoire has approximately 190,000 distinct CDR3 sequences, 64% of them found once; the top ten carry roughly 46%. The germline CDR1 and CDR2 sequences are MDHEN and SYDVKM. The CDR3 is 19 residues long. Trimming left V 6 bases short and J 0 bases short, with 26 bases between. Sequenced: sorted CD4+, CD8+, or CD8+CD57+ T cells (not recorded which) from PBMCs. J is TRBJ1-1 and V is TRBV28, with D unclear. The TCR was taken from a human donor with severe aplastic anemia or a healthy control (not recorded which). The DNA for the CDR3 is TGTGCCAGCAGGGCCCCGGAGACGGCCCTACCTCTCGTGAACACTGAAGCTTTCTTT. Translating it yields CASRAPETALPLVNTEAFF.